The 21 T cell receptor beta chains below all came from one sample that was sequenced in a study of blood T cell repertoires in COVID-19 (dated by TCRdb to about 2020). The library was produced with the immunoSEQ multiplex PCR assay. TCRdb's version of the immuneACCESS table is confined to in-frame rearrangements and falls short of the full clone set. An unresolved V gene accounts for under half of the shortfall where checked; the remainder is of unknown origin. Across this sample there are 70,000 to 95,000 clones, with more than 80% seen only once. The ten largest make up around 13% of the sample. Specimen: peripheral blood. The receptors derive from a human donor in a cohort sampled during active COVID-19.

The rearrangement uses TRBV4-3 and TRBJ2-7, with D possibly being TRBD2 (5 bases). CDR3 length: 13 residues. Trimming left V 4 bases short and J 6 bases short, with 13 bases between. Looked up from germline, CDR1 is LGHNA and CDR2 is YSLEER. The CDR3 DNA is TGCGCCAGCAGCCCCGAGAGCGGCGGCGAGCAGTACTTC. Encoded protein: CASSPESGGEQYF.

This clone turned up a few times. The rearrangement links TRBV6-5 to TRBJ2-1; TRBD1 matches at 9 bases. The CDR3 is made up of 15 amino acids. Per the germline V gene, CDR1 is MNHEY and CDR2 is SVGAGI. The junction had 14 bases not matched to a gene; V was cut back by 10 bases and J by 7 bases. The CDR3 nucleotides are TGTGCCACCATCGAGAGGGGACAGGGAACGAATGAGCAGTTCTTC. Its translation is CATIERGQGTNEQFF.

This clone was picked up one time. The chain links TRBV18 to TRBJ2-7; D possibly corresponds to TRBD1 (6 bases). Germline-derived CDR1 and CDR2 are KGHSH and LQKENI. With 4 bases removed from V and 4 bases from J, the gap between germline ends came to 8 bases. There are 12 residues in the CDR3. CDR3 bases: TGTGCCAGCTCACGACAGGTATACGAGCAGTACTTC. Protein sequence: CASSRQVYEQYF.

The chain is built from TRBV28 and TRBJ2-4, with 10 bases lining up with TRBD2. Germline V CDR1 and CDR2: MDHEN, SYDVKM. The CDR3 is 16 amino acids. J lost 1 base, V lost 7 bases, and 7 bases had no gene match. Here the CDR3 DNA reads TGTGCCAGCACCAGCGGGGGGGCCCGGGCCAAAAACATTCAGTACTTC. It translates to CASTSGGARAKNIQYF.

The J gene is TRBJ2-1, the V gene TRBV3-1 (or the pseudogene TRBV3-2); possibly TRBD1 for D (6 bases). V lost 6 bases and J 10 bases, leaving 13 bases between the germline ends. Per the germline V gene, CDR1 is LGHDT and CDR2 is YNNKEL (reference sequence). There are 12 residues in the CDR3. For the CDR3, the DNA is TGTGCCAGCAGTCACAGGGTCGGGGAGCAGTTCTTC. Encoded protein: CASSHRVGEQFF.

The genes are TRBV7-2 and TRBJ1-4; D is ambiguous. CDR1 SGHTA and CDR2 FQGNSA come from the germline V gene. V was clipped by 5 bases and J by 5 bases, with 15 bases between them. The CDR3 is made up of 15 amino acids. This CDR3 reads CASSPRGGLNEKLFF. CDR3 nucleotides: TGTGCCAGCAGCCCCCGGGGAGGGCTGAATGAAAAACTGTTTTTT.

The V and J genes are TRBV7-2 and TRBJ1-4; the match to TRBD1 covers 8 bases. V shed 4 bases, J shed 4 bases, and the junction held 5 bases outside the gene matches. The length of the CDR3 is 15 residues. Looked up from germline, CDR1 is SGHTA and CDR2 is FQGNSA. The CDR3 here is CASSSPGQVNEKLFF. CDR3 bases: TGTGCCAGCAGCTCCCCGGGACAGGTTAATGAAAAACTGTTTTTT.

The CDR3 DNA reads TGTGCCAGCAGTTACACCATGGACAGCCTCTACGAGCAGTACTTC. Translating gives CASSYTMDSLYEQYF. V is TRBV6-5 and J is TRBJ2-7, with a weak D call TRBD1 (6 bases). Germline values: CDR1 MNHEY, CDR2 SVGAGI. This CDR3 comprises 15 residues. V was clipped by 2 bases and J by 3 bases, with 14 bases between them.

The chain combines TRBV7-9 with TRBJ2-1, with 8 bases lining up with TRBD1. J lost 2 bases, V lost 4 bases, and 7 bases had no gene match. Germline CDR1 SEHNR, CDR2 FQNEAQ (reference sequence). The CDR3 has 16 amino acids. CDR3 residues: CASSSGTGPAYNEQFF. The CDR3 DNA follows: TGTGCCAGCAGCTCGGGGACAGGCCCAGCCTACAATGAGCAGTTCTTC.

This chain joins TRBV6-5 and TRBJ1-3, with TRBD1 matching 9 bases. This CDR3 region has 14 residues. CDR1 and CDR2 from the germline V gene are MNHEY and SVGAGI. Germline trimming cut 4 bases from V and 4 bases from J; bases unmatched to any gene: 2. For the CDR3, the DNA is TGTGCCAGCAGTTTTGGGACAGGGGGAAACACCATATATTTT. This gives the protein CASSFGTGGNTIYF.

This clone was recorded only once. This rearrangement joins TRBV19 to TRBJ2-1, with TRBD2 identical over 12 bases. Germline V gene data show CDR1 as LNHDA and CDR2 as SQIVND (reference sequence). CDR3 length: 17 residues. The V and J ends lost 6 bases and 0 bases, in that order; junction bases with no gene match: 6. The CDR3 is CASRGLAGTHSYNEQFF. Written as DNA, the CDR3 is TGTGCCAGTAGAGGACTAGCGGGGACGCACTCCTACAATGAGCAGTTCTTC.

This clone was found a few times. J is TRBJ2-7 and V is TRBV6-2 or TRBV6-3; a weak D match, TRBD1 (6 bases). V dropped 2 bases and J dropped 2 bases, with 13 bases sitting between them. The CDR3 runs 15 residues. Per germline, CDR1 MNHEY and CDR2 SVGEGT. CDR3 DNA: TGTGCCAGCAGTTACGTAGTATGGGACACCTACGAGCAGTACTTC. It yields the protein CASSYVVWDTYEQYF.

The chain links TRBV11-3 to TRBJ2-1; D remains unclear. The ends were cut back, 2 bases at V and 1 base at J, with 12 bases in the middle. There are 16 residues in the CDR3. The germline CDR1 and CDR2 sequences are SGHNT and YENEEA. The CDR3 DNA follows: TGTGCCAGCAGCTTACGTGGTTCCGGGTCCTACAATGAGCAGTTCTTC. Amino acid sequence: CASSLRGSGSYNEQFF.

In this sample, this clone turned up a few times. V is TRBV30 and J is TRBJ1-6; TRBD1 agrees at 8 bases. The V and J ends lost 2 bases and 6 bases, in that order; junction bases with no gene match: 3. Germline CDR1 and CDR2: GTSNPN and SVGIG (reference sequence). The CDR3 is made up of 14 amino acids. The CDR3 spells CAWSRTGGNSPLHF. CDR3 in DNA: TGTGCCTGGAGTAGAACAGGGGGTAATTCACCCCTCCACTTT.

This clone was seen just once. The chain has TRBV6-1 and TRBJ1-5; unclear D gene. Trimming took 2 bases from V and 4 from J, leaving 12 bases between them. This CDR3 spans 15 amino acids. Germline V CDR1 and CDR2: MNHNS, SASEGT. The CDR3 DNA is TGTGCCAGCAGTGAACAGCAGGTACGGAATCAGCCCCAGCATTTT. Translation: CASSEQQVRNQPQHF.

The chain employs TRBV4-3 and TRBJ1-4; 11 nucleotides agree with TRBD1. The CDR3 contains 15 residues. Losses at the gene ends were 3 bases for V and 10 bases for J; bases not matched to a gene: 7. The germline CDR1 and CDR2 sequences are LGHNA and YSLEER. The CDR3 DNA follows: TGCGCCAGCAGCCATACGGGACAGGGGGACGGAAAACTGTTTTTT. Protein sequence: CASSHTGQGDGKLFF.

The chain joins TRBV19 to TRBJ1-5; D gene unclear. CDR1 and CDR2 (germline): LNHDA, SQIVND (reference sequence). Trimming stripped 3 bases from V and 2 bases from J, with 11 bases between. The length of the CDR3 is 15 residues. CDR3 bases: TGTGCCAGTAGTATCATTGGGAGTCGCAATCAGCCCCAGCATTTT. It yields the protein CASSIIGSRNQPQHF.

The CDR3 region is CASKRSNEKLFF. As DNA, the CDR3 is TGTGCCAGCAAACGGAGTAATGAAAAACTGTTTTTT. The chain has TRBV25-1 and TRBJ1-4; D unclear. V was clipped by 7 bases and J by 4 bases, with 7 bases between them. The CDR3 has 12 residues. The V gene's germline CDR1 is MGHDK and CDR2 SYGVNS.

Here the CDR3 reads CASSIPGGYTEAFF. In DNA form, the CDR3 reads TGTGCCAGTAGTATTCCGGGGGGGTACACTGAAGCTTTCTTT. The chain employs TRBV19 and TRBJ1-1; perhaps TRBD1 as D (5 bases). CDR1 LNHDA and CDR2 SQIVND come from the germline V gene (reference sequence). V was clipped by 3 bases and J by 3 bases, with 11 bases between them. The CDR3 length is 14 residues.

CDR3 in amino acids: CSVGTGYEKLFF. CDR3 in DNA: TGCAGCGTCGGGACAGGGTATGAAAAACTGTTTTTT. The genes are TRBV29-1 and TRBJ1-4; 9 positions match TRBD1. Germline loops: CDR1 SQVTM, CDR2 ANQGSEA. Unmatched junction bases numbered 2, after V lost 6 bases and J lost 6 bases. This CDR3 has 12 amino acids. Full variable domain (missing parts from reference TRBV29-1 and TRBJ1-4): SAVISQKPSRDICQRGTSLTIQCQVDSQVTMMFWYRQQPGQSLTLIATANQGSEATYESGFVIDKFPISRPNLTFSTLTVSNMSPEDSSIYLCSVGTGYEKLFFGSGTQLSVL.

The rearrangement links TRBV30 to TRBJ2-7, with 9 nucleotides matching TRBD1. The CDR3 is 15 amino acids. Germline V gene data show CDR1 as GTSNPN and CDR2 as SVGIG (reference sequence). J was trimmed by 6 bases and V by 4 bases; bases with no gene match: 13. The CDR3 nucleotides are TGTGCCTGGACCACCGGACCCGGGACAGGGCCCGAGCAGTACTTC. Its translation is CAWTTGPGTGPEQYF.